The T cell receptor (beta chain) described here comes from a study of OX40 agonist ivuxolimab in advanced cancers. Across the study: Allowance was made for prior anti-PD-1, anti-PD-L1 or anti-CTLA-4 therapy, and around 44% had some. General study findings and limits: Antigens targeted by the expanded peripheral T cells were not determined. CD8+ T cells were the subset that, on average, had more expanded clones than CD4+.

For this clone: Its matching antigen is unknown.

TCRdb's table, derived via immunoSEQ multiplex PCR, lists solely in-frame clones and lacks some. There are 65,000 to 75,000 clones in the sample; around 87% occur only once, and 4% lies in the top ten. This CDR3 has 11 amino acids. Trimming stripped 5 bases from V and 7 bases from J, with 9 bases between. Germline lookup yields CDR1 SEHNR and CDR2 FQNEAQ (reference sequence). V is TRBV7-9 and J is TRBJ2-7, with D unclear. The source is an adult with an advanced solid tumor such as melanoma, head and neck, liver or kidney cancer. The material sequenced was CD4+ or CD8+ T cells sorted from blood, taken in a trial of the OX40 agonist ivuxolimab. The CDR3 reads CASSTTREQYF. CDR3 bases: TGTGCCAGCAGCACGACTCGTGAGCAGTACTTC.